Given below is one TCR beta chain in context. The antigen remains undetermined. The entry originates in a study of monozygotic twins with inflammatory bowel disease. Whole-study results and caveats: IBD patients carried less diverse TCRbeta repertoires (inverse Simpson) than healthy co-twins. No detectable difference in repertoire similarity separated concordant from discordant twins, possibly as a result of limited power. T cell subtypes that differed could not be told apart.

TCRdb reprocessed the 5' RACE reads and stores each CDR3 protein as one record, lacking DNA. The repertoire table contains 300,000 to 400,000 distinct CDR3 sequences. The CDR3 runs 14 residues. This clonotype originated in a human donor with ulcerative colitis or Crohn's disease, or a healthy co-twin of an affected twin (not recorded which). The chain couples TRBV12-3 or TRBV12-4 to TRBJ2-1; the TRBD2 assignment by TCRdb is unverifiable without DNA. The sample taken for sequencing was blood. This CDR3 is CASRGAGGKNEQFF.